This is a list of T cell receptor beta chains from one sample in a study of cytomegalovirus exposure and HLA in healthy donors. The method was immunoSEQ multiplex PCR; TCRdb's version includes in-frame clones alone and lacks a portion of them. The sample yields approximately 150,000 clones, around 79% seen once. Sequenced material: PBMCs. The receptors were gathered from a female donor in good health and CMV-seronegative. Each CDR3 is given with its conserved first and last residue. D genes are given only for firm matches. Size is stated for part of the rows, as once, few or many counts, or as a class when the clone is expanded.

j_gene | abundance | v_gene | d_gene | CDR3aa | CDR3nt
TRBJ2-7 | once | TRBV6-5 | TRBD1 | CASRSSRDRDYEQYF | TGTGCCAGCAGGTCTTCCCGGGACAGGGACTACGAGCAGTACTTC
TRBJ1-2 | - | TRBV15 | TRBD1 | CATSRDAPGQGYSYGYTF | TGTGCCACCAGCAGAGACGCCCCGGGACAGGGGTATTCCTATGGCTACACCTTC
TRBJ1-4 | few | TRBV19 | - | CASSRAGVGEKLFF | TGTGCCAGTAGTCGAGCGGGGGTCGGGGAAAAACTGTTTTTT
TRBJ1-1 | - | TRBV7-2 | TRBD1 | CASSLGTGWSTEAFF | TGTGCCAGCAGCTTAGGGACAGGGTGGTCCACTGAAGCTTTCTTT
TRBJ2-7 | - | TRBV5-1 | - | CASSFSGTYEQYF | TGCGCCAGCAGCTTCTCCGGTACCTACGAGCAGTACTTC
TRBJ1-5 | - | TRBV7-2 | TRBD1 | CASSLAWGQDNQPQHF | TGTGCCAGCAGCTTAGCTTGGGGACAGGATAATCAGCCCCAGCATTTT
TRBJ1-3 | - | TRBV30 | TRBD1 | CAWDAWAGGYDSGNTIYF | TGTGCCTGGGATGCCTGGGCAGGGGGCTACGACTCTGGAAACACCATATATTTT
TRBJ2-3 | - | TRBV5-4 | - | CASSLQGKPDTQYF | TGTGCCAGCAGCTTACAGGGAAAACCAGATACGCAGTATTTT
TRBJ2-5 | - | TRBV7-2 | - | CASSPRGMGETQYF | TGTGCCAGCAGCCCCCGCGGGATGGGGGAGACCCAGTACTTC
TRBJ2-3 | - | TRBV6-4 | - | CASSDSVGNRGTDTQYF | TGTGCCAGCAGTGACTCTGTTGGCAATCGTGGCACAGATACGCAGTATTTT
TRBJ1-1 | - | TRBV5-1 | - | CASSLQGQGMNTEAFF | TGCGCCAGCAGCTTGCAGGGGCAAGGTATGAACACTGAAGCTTTCTTT
TRBJ1-5 | - | TRBV19 | TRBD1 | CASSMQGASYQPQHF | TGTGCCAGTAGTATGCAGGGGGCGTCTTATCAGCCCCAGCATTTT
TRBJ2-7 | - | TRBV19 | TRBD1 | CASSLGGTGSHEQYF | TGTGCCAGTAGCCTTGGGGGGACAGGGAGCCACGAGCAGTACTTC
TRBJ2-1 | - | TRBV4-2 | TRBD2 | CASSQARLAGVPFF | TGTGCCAGCAGCCAAGCTAGACTAGCGGGAGTGCCGTTCTTC
TRBJ2-7 | - | TRBV30 | TRBD1 | CAWRTGAYEQYF | TGTGCCTGGAGAACAGGGGCGTACGAGCAGTACTTC
TRBJ2-5 | - | TRBV30 | - | CAWSGAVRETQYF | TGTGCCTGGAGTGGAGCGGTCCGGGAGACCCAGTACTTC
TRBJ2-5 | - | TRBV7-3 | - | CASSGQQETQYF | TGTGCCAGCAGCGGACAGCAAGAGACCCAGTACTTC
TRBJ2-3 | few | TRBV30 | - | CAWTLERSTDTQYF | TGTGCCTGGACACTGGAGCGGAGCACAGATACGCAGTATTTT
TRBJ2-5 | - | TRBV4-3 | TRBD2 | CASSIMGGEKTQYF | TGCGCCAGCAGCATTATGGGGGGGGAGAAGACCCAGTACTTC
TRBJ2-4 | - | TRBV18 | TRBD1 | CASSPPDRGLDIQYF | TGTGCCAGCTCACCACCGGACAGGGGACTCGACATTCAGTACTTC
TRBJ2-7 | few | TRBV9 | TRBD1 | CASSVGQGRSYEQYF | TGTGCCAGCAGCGTAGGACAGGGGAGGTCCTACGAGCAGTACTTC
TRBJ2-7 | - | TRBV28 | - | CASSSYVGGGSEQYF | TGTGCCAGCAGTTCATACGTTGGGGGGGGCAGCGAGCAGTACTTC
TRBJ2-5 | - | TRBV5-1 | TRBD1 | CASSPTGEETQYF | TGCGCCAGCAGCCCCACAGGGGAAGAGACCCAGTACTTC
TRBJ1-1 | - | TRBV19 | - | CASSRYTEAFF | TGTGCCAGTAGTCGGTACACTGAAGCTTTCTTT
TRBJ2-3 | - | TRBV27 | - | CASNPGRDTQYF | TGTGCCAGCAACCCCGGTCGTGATACGCAGTATTTT
TRBJ2-5 | - | TRBV11-2 | - | CASSLGRGQTQYF | TGTGCCAGCAGCTTAGGGCGGGGGCAGACCCAGTACTTC
TRBJ2-7 | - | TRBV27 | TRBD2 | CASSLGTTAEQYF | TGTGCCAGCAGCTTAGGGACTACCGCAGAGCAGTACTTC
TRBJ2-2 | few | TRBV18 | - | CASSPQLNTGELFF | TGTGCCAGCTCACCTCAACTGAACACCGGGGAGCTGTTTTTT
TRBJ1-6 | - | TRBV12-5 | TRBD1 | CASGLARTGERSYNSPLHF | TGTGCTAGTGGTTTGGCCCGGACAGGGGAGCGGTCCTATAATTCACCCCTCCACTTT
TRBJ1-1 | - | TRBV7-9 | - | CASSPTGVNTEAFF | TGTGCCAGCAGCCCTACAGGTGTGAACACTGAAGCTTTCTTT
TRBJ2-5 | - | TRBV2 | TRBD1 | CASTGDRGWETQYF | TGTGCCAGCACTGGGGACAGGGGCTGGGAGACCCAGTACTTC
TRBJ2-4 | - | TRBV2 | - | CASTPLSGAKNIQYF | TGTGCCAGCACCCCGCTTAGTGGAGCCAAAAACATTCAGTACTTC
TRBJ2-3 | few | TRBV11-3 | TRBD2 | CASSAGRAGPDTQYF | TGTGCCAGCAGCGCCGGCCGAGCGGGGCCAGATACGCAGTATTTT
TRBJ1-4 | once | TRBV2 | - | CARSRPASGEKLFF | TGTGCCAGGTCCAGGCCAGCCTCAGGAGAAAAACTGTTTTTT
TRBJ2-5 | - | TRBV7-2 | TRBD2 | CASSARTSGGALKTQYF | TGTGCCAGCAGCGCCCGGACTAGCGGGGGGGCTCTGAAGACCCAGTACTTC
TRBJ2-5 | - | TRBV19 | TRBD2 | CASSIDLASGGQETQYF | TGTGCCAGTAGTATAGATCTGGCTAGCGGGGGCCAAGAGACCCAGTACTTC
TRBJ2-5 | - | TRBV9 | TRBD1 | CASSVGTGNQETQYF | TGTGCCAGCAGCGTAGGGACAGGGAACCAAGAGACCCAGTACTTC
TRBJ2-7 | - | TRBV6-6 | TRBD2 | CASSLSGSPYEQYF | TGTGCCAGCAGCCTTAGCGGGAGCCCCTACGAGCAGTACTTC
TRBJ2-5 | - | TRBV7-8 | TRBD2 | CASSWGGRQETQYF | TGTGCCAGCAGCTGGGGGGGACGGCAAGAGACCCAGTACTTC
TRBJ1-5 | - | TRBV5-1 | TRBD1 | CASSKGTGNQPQHF | TGCGCCAGCAGCAAGGGGACAGGCAATCAGCCCCAGCATTTT
TRBJ2-2 | - | TRBV9 | - | CASSPRLFSNTGELFF | TGTGCCAGCAGCCCGCGACTTTTTTCGAACACCGGGGAGCTGTTTTTT
TRBJ1-1 | once | TRBV5-1 | TRBD1 | CASSLGDRDTEAFF | TGCGCCAGCAGCTTGGGGGACAGGGACACTGAAGCTTTCTTT